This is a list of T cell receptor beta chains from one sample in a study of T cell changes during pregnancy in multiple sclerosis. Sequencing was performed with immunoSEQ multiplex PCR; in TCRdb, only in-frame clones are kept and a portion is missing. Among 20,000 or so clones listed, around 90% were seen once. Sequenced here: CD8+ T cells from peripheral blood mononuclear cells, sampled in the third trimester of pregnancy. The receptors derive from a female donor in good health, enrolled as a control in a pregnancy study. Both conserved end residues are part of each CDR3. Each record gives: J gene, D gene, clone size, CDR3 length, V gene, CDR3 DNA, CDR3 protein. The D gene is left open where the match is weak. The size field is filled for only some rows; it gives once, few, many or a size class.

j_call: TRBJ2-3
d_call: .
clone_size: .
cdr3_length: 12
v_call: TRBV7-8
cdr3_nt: TGTGCCAGCAGCTCGCAGGGCTCTACGCAGTATTTT
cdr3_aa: CASSSQGSTQYF

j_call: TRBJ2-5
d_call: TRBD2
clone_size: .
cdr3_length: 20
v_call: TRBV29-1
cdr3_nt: TGCAGCGTTGTGCAGGGGGCTGGGGTAGCGGGGGGAAAGTACCAAGAGACCCAGTACTTC
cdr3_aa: CSVVQGAGVAGGKYQETQYF

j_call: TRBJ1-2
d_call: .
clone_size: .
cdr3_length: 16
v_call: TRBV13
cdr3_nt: TGTGCCAGCAGCTTAGGTGTTGGACTCCCATTGGACGGCTACACCTTC
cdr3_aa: CASSLGVGLPLDGYTF

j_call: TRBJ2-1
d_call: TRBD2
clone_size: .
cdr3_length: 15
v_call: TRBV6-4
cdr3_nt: TGTGCCAGCAGTGAAAGAGCGGGGACTAACAATGAGCAGTTCTTC
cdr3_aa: CASSERAGTNNEQFF

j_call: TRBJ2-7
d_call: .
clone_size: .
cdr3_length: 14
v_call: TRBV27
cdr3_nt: TGTGCCAGCAGTTTATCGAAGAGAAGTTACGAGCAGTACTTC
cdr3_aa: CASSLSKRSYEQYF

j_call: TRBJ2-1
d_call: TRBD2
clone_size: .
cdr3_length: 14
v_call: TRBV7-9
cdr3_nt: TGTGCCAGCAGCCCCTGGACTAGCAATAATGAGCAGTTCTTC
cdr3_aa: CASSPWTSNNEQFF

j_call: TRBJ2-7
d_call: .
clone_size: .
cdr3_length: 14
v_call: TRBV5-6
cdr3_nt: TGTGCCAGCAGCGCCGCCACGGCTACAGCCGAGCAGTACTTC
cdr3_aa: CASSAATATAEQYF

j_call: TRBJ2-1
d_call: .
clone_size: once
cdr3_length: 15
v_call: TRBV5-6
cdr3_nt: TGTGCCAGCAGCTTTTTAGGAGGGAGAGGCAATGAGCAGTTCTTC
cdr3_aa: CASSFLGGRGNEQFF

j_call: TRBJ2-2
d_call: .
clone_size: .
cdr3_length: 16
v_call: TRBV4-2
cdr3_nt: TGTGCCAGCAGCCAAGAGTTAGGAGGGTACGCCGGGGAGCTGTTTTTT
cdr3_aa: CASSQELGGYAGELFF

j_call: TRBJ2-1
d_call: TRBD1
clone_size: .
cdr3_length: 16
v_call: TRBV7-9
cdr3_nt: TGTGCCAGCAGCTTAGAAGTGACAGGGGTTAAGGATGAGCAGTTCTTC
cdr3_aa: CASSLEVTGVKDEQFF

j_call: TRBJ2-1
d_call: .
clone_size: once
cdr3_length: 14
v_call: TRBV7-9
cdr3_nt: TGTGCCAGCAGCTTAGCCGGCTCCTACAATGAGCAGTTCTTC
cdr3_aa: CASSLAGSYNEQFF

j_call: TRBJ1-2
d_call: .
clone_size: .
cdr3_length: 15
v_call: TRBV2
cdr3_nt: TGTGCCACCCAGACCCGGACAGAAATAGTCTATGGCTACACCTTC
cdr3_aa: CATQTRTEIVYGYTF

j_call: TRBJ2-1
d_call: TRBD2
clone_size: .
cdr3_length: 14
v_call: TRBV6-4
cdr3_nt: TGTGCCAGCAGTAGACTAGCGGGAGTAAGTGAGCAGTTCTTC
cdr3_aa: CASSRLAGVSEQFF

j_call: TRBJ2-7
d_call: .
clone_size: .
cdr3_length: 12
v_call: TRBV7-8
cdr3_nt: TGTGCCAGCAGCTTACGGTCGTACGAGCAGTACTTC
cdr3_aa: CASSLRSYEQYF

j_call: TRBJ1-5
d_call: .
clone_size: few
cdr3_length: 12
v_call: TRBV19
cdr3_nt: TGTGCCGCGGGCTTGGGGTATGAGCCCCAGCATTTT
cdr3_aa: CAAGLGYEPQHF

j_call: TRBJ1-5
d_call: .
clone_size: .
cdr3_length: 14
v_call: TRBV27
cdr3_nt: TGTGCCAGCAGTACAGGGTTTCCTAATCAGCCCCAGCATTTT
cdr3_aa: CASSTGFPNQPQHF

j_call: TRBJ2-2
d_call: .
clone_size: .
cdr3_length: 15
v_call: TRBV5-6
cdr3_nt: TGTGCCAGCAGCTTGGGGGGGGTTGAAACCGGGGAGCTGTTTTTT
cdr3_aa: CASSLGGVETGELFF

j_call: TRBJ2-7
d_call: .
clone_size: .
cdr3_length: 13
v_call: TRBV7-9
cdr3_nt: TGTGCCAGCCGAAGCGTTCGGGGAGACGAGCAGTACTTC
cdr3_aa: CASRSVRGDEQYF

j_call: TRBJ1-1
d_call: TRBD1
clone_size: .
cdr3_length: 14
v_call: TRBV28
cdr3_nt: TGTGCCAGCTATCCTGACAGGGGGCACACTGAAGCTTTCTTT
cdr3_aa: CASYPDRGHTEAFF

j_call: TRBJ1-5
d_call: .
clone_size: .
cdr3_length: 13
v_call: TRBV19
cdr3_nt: TGTGCCAGTAGGACACCACCAGGACAGCCCCAGCATTTT
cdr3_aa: CASRTPPGQPQHF

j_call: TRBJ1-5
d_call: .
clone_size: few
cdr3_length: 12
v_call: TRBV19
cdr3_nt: TGTGCCAGTTTTTATAGCAATCAGCCCCAGCATTTT
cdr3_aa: CASFYSNQPQHF

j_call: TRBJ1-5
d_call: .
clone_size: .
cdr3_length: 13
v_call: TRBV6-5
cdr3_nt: TGTGCCAGCAGTTACTCGCCGGTTCAGCCCCAGCATTTT
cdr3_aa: CASSYSPVQPQHF

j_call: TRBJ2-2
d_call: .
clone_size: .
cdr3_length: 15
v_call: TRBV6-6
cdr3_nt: TGTGCCAGCAGTCCCGACAGTTTGAACACCGGGGAGCTGTTTTTT
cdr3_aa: CASSPDSLNTGELFF

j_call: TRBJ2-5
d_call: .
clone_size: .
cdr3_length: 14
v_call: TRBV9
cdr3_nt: TGTGCCAGCAGCACCCAGGGGGGACAAGAGACCCAGTACTTC
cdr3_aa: CASSTQGGQETQYF

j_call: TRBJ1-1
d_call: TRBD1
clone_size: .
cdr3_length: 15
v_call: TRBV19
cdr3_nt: TGTGCCAGTAGTATCGGGGACAGGGAAACTACTGAAGCTTTCTTT
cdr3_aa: CASSIGDRETTEAFF

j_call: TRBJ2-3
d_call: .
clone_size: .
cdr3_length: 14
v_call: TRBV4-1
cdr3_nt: TGCGCCAGCAGCCAAGAATCCAGGACAGATACGCAGTATTTT
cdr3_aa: CASSQESRTDTQYF

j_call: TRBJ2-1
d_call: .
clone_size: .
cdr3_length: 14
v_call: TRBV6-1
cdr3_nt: TGTGCCACGCTCTTAATAGGGGTAAGGTTTGAGCAGTTCTTC
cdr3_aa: CATLLIGVRFEQFF

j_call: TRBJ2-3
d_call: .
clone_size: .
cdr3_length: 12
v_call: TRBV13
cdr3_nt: TGTGCCAGCAGTTCGGTCACAGATACGCAGTATTTT
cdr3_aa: CASSSVTDTQYF

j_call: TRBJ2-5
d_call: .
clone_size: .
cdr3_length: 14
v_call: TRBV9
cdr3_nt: TGTGCCAGCAGCGTAAGCGGTACTCAAGAGACCCAGTACTTC
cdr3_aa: CASSVSGTQETQYF

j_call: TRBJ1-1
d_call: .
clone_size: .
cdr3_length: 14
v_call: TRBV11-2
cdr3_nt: TGTGCCAGCAGCACCGACAGAATGAACACTGAAGCTTTCTTT
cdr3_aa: CASSTDRMNTEAFF

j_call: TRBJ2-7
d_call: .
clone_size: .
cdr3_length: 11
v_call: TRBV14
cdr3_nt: TGTGCCAGCAGCCCGGGATACGAGCAGTACTTC
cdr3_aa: CASSPGYEQYF

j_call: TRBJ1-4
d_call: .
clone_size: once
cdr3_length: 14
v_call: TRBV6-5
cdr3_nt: TGTGCCAGCAGTTACCAGGGGATGGCTGAAAAACTGTTTTTT
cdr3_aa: CASSYQGMAEKLFF

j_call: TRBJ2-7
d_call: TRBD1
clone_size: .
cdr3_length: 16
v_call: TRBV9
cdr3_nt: TGTGCCAGCAGCCCCACAGGGGGCCCTGCTATCTACGAGCAGTACTTC
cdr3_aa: CASSPTGGPAIYEQYF

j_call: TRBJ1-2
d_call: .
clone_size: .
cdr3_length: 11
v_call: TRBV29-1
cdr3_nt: TGCAGCGTTGAAGGTCGCGATGGCTACACCTTC
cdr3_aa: CSVEGRDGYTF

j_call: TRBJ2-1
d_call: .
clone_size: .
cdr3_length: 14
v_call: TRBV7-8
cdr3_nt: TGTGCCAGCAGCATCCTTAGCGGTTACAATGAGCAGTTCTTC
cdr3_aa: CASSILSGYNEQFF

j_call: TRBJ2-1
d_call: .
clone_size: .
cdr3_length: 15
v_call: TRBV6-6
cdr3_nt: TGTGCCAGCAGTTACCGAGGCAGCTCCTACAATGAGCAGTTCTTC
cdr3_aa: CASSYRGSSYNEQFF

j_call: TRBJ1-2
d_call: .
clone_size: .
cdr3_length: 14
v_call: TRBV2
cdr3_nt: TGTGCCAGCAGTGAAACGGGGGGTGGCTATGGCTACACCTTC
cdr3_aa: CASSETGGGYGYTF

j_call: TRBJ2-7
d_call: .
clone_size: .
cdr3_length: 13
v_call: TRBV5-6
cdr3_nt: TGTGCCAGCAGCCCTGGGGGGGCGGGTGAGCAGTACTTC
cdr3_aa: CASSPGGAGEQYF

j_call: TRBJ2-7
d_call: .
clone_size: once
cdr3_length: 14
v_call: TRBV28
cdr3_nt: TGTGCCAGCAGTTCCCCAGGGGGAGGATACGAGCAGTACTTC
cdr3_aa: CASSSPGGGYEQYF

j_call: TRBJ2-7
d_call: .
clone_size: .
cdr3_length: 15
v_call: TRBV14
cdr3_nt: TGTGCCAGCAGCCAAGGAAGACTGCTATCCTACGAGCAGTACTTC
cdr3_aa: CASSQGRLLSYEQYF

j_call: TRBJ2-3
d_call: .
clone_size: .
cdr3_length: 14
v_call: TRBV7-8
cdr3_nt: TGTGCCAGCAGGGGGGGTTTGTTCACAGATACGCAGTATTTT
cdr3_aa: CASRGGLFTDTQYF

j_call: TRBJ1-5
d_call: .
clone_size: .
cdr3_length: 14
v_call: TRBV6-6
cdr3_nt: TGTGCCAGCAGTTACGAGGTTTCCAATCAGCCCCAGCATTTT
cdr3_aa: CASSYEVSNQPQHF

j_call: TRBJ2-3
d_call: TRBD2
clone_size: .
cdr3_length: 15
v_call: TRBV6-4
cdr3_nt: TGTGCCAGCAGTGTACAGGCGGGGGGCACAGATACGCAGTATTTT
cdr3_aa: CASSVQAGGTDTQYF

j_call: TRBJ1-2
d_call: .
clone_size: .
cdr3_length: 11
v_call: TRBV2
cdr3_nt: TGTGCCAGCAGGACAGCCGATGGCTACACCTTC
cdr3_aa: CASRTADGYTF

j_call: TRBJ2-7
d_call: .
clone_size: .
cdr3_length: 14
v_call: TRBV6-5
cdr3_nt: TGTGCCAGCAGTCCGGGACTGGCATTCTACGAGCAGTACTTC
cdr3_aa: CASSPGLAFYEQYF

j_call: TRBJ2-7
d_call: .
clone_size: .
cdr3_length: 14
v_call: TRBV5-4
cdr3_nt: TGTGCCAGCATCGTCTGGGGGGAATCCTACGAGCAGTACTTC
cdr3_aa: CASIVWGESYEQYF

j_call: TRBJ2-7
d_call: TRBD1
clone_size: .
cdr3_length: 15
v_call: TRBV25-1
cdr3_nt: TGTGCCAGCAGGGAGGGACAGGAGGACTCCTACGAGCAGTACTTC
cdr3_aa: CASREGQEDSYEQYF

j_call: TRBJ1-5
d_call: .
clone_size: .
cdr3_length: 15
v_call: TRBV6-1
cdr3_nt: TGTGCCAGCAGTTCTAACATGGGGGGAAATCAGCCCCAGCATTTT
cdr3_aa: CASSSNMGGNQPQHF

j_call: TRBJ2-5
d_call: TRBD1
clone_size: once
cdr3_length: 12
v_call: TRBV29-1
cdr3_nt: TGCAGCGCTTTAGGGGGCGCGGAGACCCAGTACTTC
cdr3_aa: CSALGGAETQYF

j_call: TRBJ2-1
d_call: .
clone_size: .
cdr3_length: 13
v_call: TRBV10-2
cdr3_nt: TGCGCCAGCAATCGACAGGTCAAGGATGAGCAGTTCTTC
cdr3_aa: CASNRQVKDEQFF

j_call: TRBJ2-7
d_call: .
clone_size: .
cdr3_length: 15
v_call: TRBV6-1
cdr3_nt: TGTGCCAGCAGTGAAGGCCTTGAGCCCTCCTACGAGCAGTACTTC
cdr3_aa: CASSEGLEPSYEQYF

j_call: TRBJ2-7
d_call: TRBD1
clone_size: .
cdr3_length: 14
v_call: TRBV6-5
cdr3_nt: TGTGCCAGCAGTTACGCACAGGGGGCTAACGAGCAGTACTTC
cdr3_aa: CASSYAQGANEQYF